Shown below are 20 T cell receptor beta chains from a single sample sequenced in a study of shared clonotypes between healthy human individuals (dated by TCRdb to the early 2020s). Library preparation employed the immunoSEQ multiplex PCR assay. This is the immuneACCESS table as TCRdb keeps it, with only in-frame sequences that have V and J called. A part of the clones is gone; compared with another copy, unresolved V genes explain less than half, and the rest is unexplained. The sample table holds about 2 million clones, of which about 95% were seen once. The ten largest clones represent 0.1% to 0.15% of the sample. Sequenced: naive CD4+ T cells sorted from blood. What the cell subset or site label conveys for this sample: CD45RA+ positively selected. The receptors come from a young man in good health.

This clone was seen just once. The V call is TRBV2, the J call TRBJ2-7, with 7 bases that match TRBD1. Germline-derived CDR1 and CDR2 are SNHLY and FYNNEI. With V trimmed by 8 bases and J by 0 bases, 7 bases remained unmatched. The CDR3 length is 14 residues. The CDR3 loop is CASLRDSSSYEQYF. The CDR3 DNA sequence: TGTGCCAGCCTCCGGGACAGTTCCTCCTACGAGCAGTACTTC.

V and J are TRBV5-6 and TRBJ1-2; the D gene is possibly TRBD1 (5 bases). Trimming pared 4 bases from V and 3 bases from J, leaving 13 bases between. Germline V lookup: CDR1 SGHDT, CDR2 YYEEEE. This CDR3 has 14 residues. The CDR3 loop is CASSPRDRHYGYTF. The CDR3 bases are TGTGCCAGCAGCCCCCGGGACCGCCACTATGGCTACACCTTC.

As to this clone: Within the sample, other DNA sequences also encode this same CDR3. The chain joins TRBV11-2 to TRBJ2-5; no definite D call. The length of the CDR3 is 13 residues. Per the germline V gene, CDR1 is SGHAT and CDR2 is FQNNGV. V lost 1 base and J lost 1, with 4 bases in between. As DNA, the CDR3 is TGTGCCAGCAGCTTAGGACTCCAAGAGACCCAGTACTTC. Translation: CASSLGLQETQYF.

V usage is TRBV4-1 and J usage is TRBJ1-5, with TRBD1 matching 8 bases. The CDR3 has 16 residues. Per germline, CDR1 MGHRA and CDR2 YSYEKL. V was pared by 1 base and J by 0 bases, with 2 bases of the junction left unmatched. CDR3 amino acids: CASSQGTGYSNQPQHF. CDR3 DNA: TGCGCCAGCAGCCAAGGGACAGGGTATAGCAATCAGCCCCAGCATTTT.

The V gene is TRBV6-1, the J gene TRBJ1-3; 7 nucleotides line up with TRBD1. V lost 4 bases to trimming and J lost 0 bases; unmatched junction nucleotides: 9. Germline assignment: CDR1 MNHNS and CDR2 SASEGT. The CDR3 is 17 residues long. The CDR3 nucleotides are TGTGCCAGCAGTGGCGTTGGGACAGCCATCTCTGGAAACACCATATATTTT. This translates into CASSGVGTAISGNTIYF.

The genes are TRBV6-5 and TRBJ1-1; D is uncertain. The CDR3 is made up of 13 amino acids. Deletions cut 6 bases from V and 0 bases from J, with 8 bases between. Looked up from germline, CDR1 is MNHEY and CDR2 is SVGAGI. CDR3 DNA sequence: TGTGCCAGCAGAGCCTCATTGAACACTGAAGCTTTCTTT. It encodes CASRASLNTEAFF.

CDR3 amino acids: CASSSRDRGNQPQHF. For the CDR3, the DNA is TGTGCCAGCAGCTCGCGGGACAGGGGAAATCAGCCCCAGCATTTT. The J gene is TRBJ1-5, the V gene TRBV5-6; TRBD1 aligns across 10 bases. Unmatched junction bases numbered 4, after V lost 3 bases and J lost 4 bases. The CDR3 is made up of 15 amino acids. The germline CDR1 and CDR2 sequences are SGHDT and YYEEEE. The full variable domain, with the rest looked up from reference TRBV5-6 and TRBJ1-5, is DAGVTQSPTHLIKTRGQQVTLRCSPKSGHDTVSWYQQALGQGPQFIFQYYEEEERQRGNFPDRFSGHQFPNYSSELNVNALLLGDSALYLCASSSRDRGNQPQHFGDGTRLSIL.

V usage is TRBV5-1 and J usage is TRBJ2-5; 7 bases line up with TRBD2. V dropped 4 bases and J dropped 4; count of bases not matched to a gene: 4. The CDR3 runs 13 residues. Germline V gene data show CDR1 as SGHRS and CDR2 as YFSETQ. CDR3 in amino acids: CASSDGRLETQYF. CDR3 DNA sequence: TGCGCCAGCAGCGACGGGAGGTTAGAGACCCAGTACTTC.

The chain has TRBV2 and TRBJ2-2, with 12 bases identical to TRBD2. The CDR3 spans 15 residues. Losses at the gene ends were 8 bases for V and 3 bases for J; bases not matched to a gene: 4. Germline-derived CDR1 and CDR2 are SNHLY and FYNNEI. As DNA, the CDR3 is TGTGCCAGCGCACGACTAGCGGGGGACACCGGGGAGCTGTTTTTT. This codes for CASARLAGDTGELFF. Supplemented by reference TRBV2 and TRBJ2-2, the full variable domain reads EPEVTQTPSHQVTQMGQEVILRCVPISNHLYFYWYRQILGQKVEFLVSFYNNEISEKSEIFDDQFSVERPDGSNFTLKIRSTKLEDSAMYFCASARLAGDTGELFFGEGSRLTVL.

This rearrangement joins TRBV28 to TRBJ2-3, with 8 bases fitting TRBD2. J lost 4 bases, V lost 7 bases, and 25 bases had no gene match. Germline V lookup: CDR1 MDHEN, CDR2 SYDVKM. The CDR3 length is 20 residues. The CDR3 DNA follows: TGTGCCAGCACCCCATCAATCCTGGGACTAGACTACCTCACCCCAGATACGCAGTATTTT. Translation: CASTPSILGLDYLTPDTQYF.

This CDR3 reads CASSSKQGALNEQYF. In nucleotides, the CDR3 is TGTGCCAGCAGCTCAAAACAGGGGGCGCTCAACGAGCAGTACTTC. This rearrangement joins TRBV7-8 to TRBJ2-7; 9 bases match TRBD1. The CDR3 runs 15 residues. Looked up from germline, CDR1 is SGHVS and CDR2 is FQNEAQ. After removal of 4 bases from V and 5 bases from J, the junction contained 9 bases not matched to a gene.

In the case of this clone: Other DNA sequences within the sample encode an identical CDR3. The chain employs TRBV19 and TRBJ1-3; 7 bases are a match to TRBD1. V lost 3 bases, J lost 4 bases, and 6 bases stayed unmatched. The germline V gene encodes CDR1 LNHDA and CDR2 SQIVND (reference sequence). This CDR3 has 15 residues. CDR3 amino acids: CASSIARTGGNTIYF. CDR3 bases: TGTGCCAGTAGTATCGCCAGGACAGGAGGAAACACCATATATTTT.

This clone was seen once. The V gene is TRBV5-4, the J gene TRBJ2-1; 8 bases line up with TRBD2. The junction had 16 bases not matched to a gene; V was cut back by 4 bases and J by 4 bases. CDR1 SGHNT and CDR2 YYREEE come from the germline V gene (reference sequence). The CDR3 loop spans 18 amino acids. The CDR3 DNA sequence: TGTGCCAGCAGCCCGGGATCGCCGGGGATAGCGGGGTACAATGAGCAGTTCTTC. Amino acid sequence: CASSPGSPGIAGYNEQFF.

The chain has TRBV7-2 and TRBJ2-2; 11 positions match TRBD1. The CDR3 length is 14 residues. Germline V gene lookup returns CDR1 SGHTA and CDR2 FQGNSA. Germline trimming cut 6 bases from V and 5 bases from J; bases unmatched to any gene: 2. The CDR3 sequence: CASRRDRGTGELFF. CDR3 in DNA: TGTGCCAGCAGAAGGGACAGGGGGACCGGGGAGCTGTTTTTT.

The J gene is TRBJ2-7, the V gene TRBV7-9; D is unresolved. V was trimmed by 1 base and J by 2 bases, leaving 6 bases between them. The CDR3 length is 13 residues. Germline V gene lookup returns CDR1 SEHNR and CDR2 FQNEAQ (reference sequence). The CDR3 region has the DNA TGTGCCAGCAGCTTAGTAGATACCTACGAGCAGTACTTC. Amino acids: CASSLVDTYEQYF.

The chain couples TRBV30 to TRBJ1-1; 7 nucleotides agree with TRBD1. Germline CDR1 reads GTSNPN; CDR2 reads SVGIG (reference sequence). There are 13 residues in the CDR3. V lost 3 bases and J lost 3; bases outside the gene matches: 4. CDR3 residues: CAWRNRGYTEAFF. CDR3 nucleotide sequence: TGTGCCTGGAGGAACAGGGGTTACACTGAAGCTTTCTTT.

V usage is TRBV19 and J usage is TRBJ2-2; unclear D gene. Germline V gene sequence: CDR1 LNHDA, CDR2 SQIVND (reference sequence). V dropped 3 bases and J dropped 5 bases, with 10 bases sitting between them. The CDR3 totals 14 residues. This CDR3 is CASSISLGTGELFF. DNA for the CDR3: TGTGCCAGTAGTATCTCCCTGGGTACCGGGGAGCTGTTTTTT. The variable domain in full, completed from reference TRBV19 and TRBJ2-2, reads DGGITQSPKYLFRKEGQNVTLSCEQNLNHDAMYWYRQDPGQGLRLIYYSQIVNDFQKGDIAEGYSVSREKKESFPLTVTSAQKNPTAFYLCASSISLGTGELFFGEGSRLTVL.

V usage is TRBV4-2 and J usage is TRBJ2-2; D is possibly TRBD1 (6 bases). Germline V gene data show CDR1 as LGHNA and CDR2 as YNFKEQ. V lost 2 bases and J 4 bases, leaving 20 bases between the germline ends. The CDR3 has 18 amino acids. CDR3 nucleotide sequence: TGTGCCAGCAGCCAATACTGGAAGACAGGTTCAGTCACCGGGGAGCTGTTTTTT. Amino acid sequence: CASSQYWKTGSVTGELFF.

This chain uses TRBV7-2 with TRBJ2-7; the D is unclear. CDR3 length: 14 residues. The V end lost 1 base, the J end lost 7 bases, and 14 bases lay between the germline ends. Germline V gene data show CDR1 as SGHTA and CDR2 as FQGNSA. CDR3 sequence: CASSLEGTASEQYF. In nucleotides, the CDR3 is TGTGCCAGCAGCTTAGAAGGAACAGCTTCAGAGCAGTACTTC. Complete variable domain (other parts from reference TRBV7-2 and TRBJ2-7): GAGVSQSPSNKVTEKGKDVELRCDPISGHTALYWYRQSLGQGLEFLIYFQGNSAPDKSGLPSDRFSAERTGGSVSTLTIQRTQQEDSAVYLCASSLEGTASEQYFGPGTRLTVT.

The chain uses TRBV5-1 and TRBJ1-1, with D maybe TRBD1 (6 bases). This CDR3 contains 17 residues. From germline, CDR1 is SGHRS and CDR2 YFSETQ. Trimming took off 0 bases at V and 0 bases at J, with 15 bases between the two ends. The CDR3 reads CASSLGGPVRMNTEAFF. CDR3 nucleotides: TGCGCCAGCAGCTTGGGGGGGCCGGTCCGAATGAACACTGAAGCTTTCTTT.